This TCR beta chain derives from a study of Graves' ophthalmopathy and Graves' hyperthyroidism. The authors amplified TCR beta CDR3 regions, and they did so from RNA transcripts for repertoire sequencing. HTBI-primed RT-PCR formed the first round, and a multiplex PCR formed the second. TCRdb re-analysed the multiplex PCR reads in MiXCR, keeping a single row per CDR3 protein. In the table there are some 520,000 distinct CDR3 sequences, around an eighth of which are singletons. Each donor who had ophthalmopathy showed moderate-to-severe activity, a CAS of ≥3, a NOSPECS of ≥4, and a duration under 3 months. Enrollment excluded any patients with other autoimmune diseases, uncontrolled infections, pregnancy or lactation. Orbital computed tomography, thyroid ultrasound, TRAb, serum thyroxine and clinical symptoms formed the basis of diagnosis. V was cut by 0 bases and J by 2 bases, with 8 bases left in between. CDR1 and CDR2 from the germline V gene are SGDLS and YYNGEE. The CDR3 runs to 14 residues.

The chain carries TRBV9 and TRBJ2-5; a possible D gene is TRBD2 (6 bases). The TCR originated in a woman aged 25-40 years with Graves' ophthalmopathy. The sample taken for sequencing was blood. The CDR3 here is CASSVAGVQETQYF. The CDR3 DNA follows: TGTGCCAGCAGCGTAGCGGGAGTACAAGAGACCCAGTACTTC.